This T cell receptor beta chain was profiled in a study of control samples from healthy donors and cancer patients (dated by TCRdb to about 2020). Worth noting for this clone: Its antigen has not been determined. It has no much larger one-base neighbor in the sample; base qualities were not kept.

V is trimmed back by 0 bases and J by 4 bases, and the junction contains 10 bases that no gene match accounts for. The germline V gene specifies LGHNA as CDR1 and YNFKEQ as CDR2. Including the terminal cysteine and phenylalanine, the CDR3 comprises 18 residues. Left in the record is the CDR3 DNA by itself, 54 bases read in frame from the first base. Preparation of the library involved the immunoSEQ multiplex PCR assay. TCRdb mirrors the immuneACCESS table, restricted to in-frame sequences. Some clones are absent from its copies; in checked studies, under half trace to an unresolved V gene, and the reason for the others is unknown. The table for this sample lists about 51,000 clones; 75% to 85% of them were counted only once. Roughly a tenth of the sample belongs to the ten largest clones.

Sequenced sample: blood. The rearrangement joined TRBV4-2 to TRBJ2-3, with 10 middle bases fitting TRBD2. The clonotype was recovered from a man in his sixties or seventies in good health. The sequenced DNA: TGTGCCAGCAGCCAAGATATGGCTAGCGGGGGTGGGGCAGATACGCAGTATTTT. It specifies CASSQDMASGGGADTQYF.